This T cell receptor beta chain is drawn from a study of preoperative IRX-2 immunotherapy in early breast cancer. Treatment given: preoperative locoregional IRX-2 cytokine immunotherapy. The CDR3 length is 14 residues. The V and J ends lost 5 bases and 0 bases respectively, with 7 bases between them. Looked up from germline, CDR1 is LNHNV and CDR2 is YYDKDF (reference sequence). Data came from immunoSEQ multiplex PCR; TCRdb stores just in-frame clones and leaves some out. Among fewer than 25,000 clones listed, around 81% were seen once. This chain joins TRBV15 and TRBJ1-4; no definite D call. This receptor was identified in a human donor with breast cancer. Material: lymph node tissue, obtained after IRX-2 immunotherapy. The CDR3 protein is CATSYRTTNEKLFF. Here the CDR3 DNA reads TGTGCCACCAGCTACCGAACAACTAATGAAAAACTGTTTTTT.